This TCR beta chain is from a study of immune evolution from preneoplasia to lung adenocarcinoma. Study as a whole: HLA loss of heterozygosity: roughly 7.5% AIS, about 15% MIA, about 35% ADC, none AAH.

V dropped 6 bases and J dropped 4; count of bases not matched to a gene: 2. The germline gives CDR1 ENHRY, CDR2 SYGVKD. The CDR3 length is 12 residues. General observations from the study: From normal lung to invasive adenocarcinoma, top clone frequencies appeared to decrease. Highest clonality occurred in KRAS-mutant, not EGFR-mutant or double wild-type, nodules. Clonality was highest in normal lung, lower in later-stage lesions apparently.

This table comes from immunoSEQ multiplex PCR, and its TCRdb copy is limited to in-frame clones, with some not included. The table lists about 9,500 clones, 70% to 80% of them singletons. In this sample, this clone turned up once. What it recognizes is unknown. Sequencing was carried out using FFPE minimally invasive lung adenocarcinoma tissue. The chain joins TRBV10-3 to TRBJ1-2; 7 nucleotides match TRBD1. This receptor was taken from a donor older than 65 with lung adenocarcinoma. This CDR3 is CAIRGGTYGYTF. DNA for the CDR3: TGTGCCATCAGAGGGGGCACCTATGGCTACACCTTC.